The source of this T cell receptor (beta chain) is a study of shared clonotypes between healthy human individuals. The data were produced by immunoSEQ multiplex PCR, yet TCRdb's version contains in-frame clones alone and is incomplete. The sample holds about 120,000 clones, around 65% seen once. Trimming took off 3 bases at V and 3 bases at J, with 18 bases between the two ends. The CDR3 totals 16 residues. Germline assignment: CDR1 MDHEN and CDR2 SYDVKM. The clonotype was recovered from a woman in her twenties or thirties in good health. The chain is built from TRBV28 and TRBJ2-7, with D perhaps TRBD1 or TRBD2 (5 bases each). Sequenced material: memory CD8+ T cells sorted from blood. Documented subset: CD45RO+ cells pooled with CCR7-negative TemRA cells. CDR3 DNA sequence: TGTGCCAGCAGTTTTCTCGCGGTCTGGGGGATCTACGAGCAGTACTTC. The encoded protein is CASSFLAVWGIYEQYF.